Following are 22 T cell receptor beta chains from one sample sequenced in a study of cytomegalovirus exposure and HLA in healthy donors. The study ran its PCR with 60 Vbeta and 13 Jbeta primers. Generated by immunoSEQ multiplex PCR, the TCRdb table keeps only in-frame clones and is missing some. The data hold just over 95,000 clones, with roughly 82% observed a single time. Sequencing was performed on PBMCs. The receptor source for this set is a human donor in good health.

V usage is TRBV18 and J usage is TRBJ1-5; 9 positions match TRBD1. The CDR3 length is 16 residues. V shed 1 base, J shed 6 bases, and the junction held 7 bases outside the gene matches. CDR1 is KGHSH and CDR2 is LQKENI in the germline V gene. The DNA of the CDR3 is TGTGCCAGCTCACCACAGGGACAGGGCATTGCTCAGCCCCAGCATTTT. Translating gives CASSPQGQGIAQPQHF. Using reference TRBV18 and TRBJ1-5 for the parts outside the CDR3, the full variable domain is NAGVMQNPRHLVRRRGQEARLRCSPMKGHSHVYWYRQLPEEGLKFMVYLQKENIIDESGMPKERFSAEFPKEGPSILRIQQVVRGDSAAYFCASSPQGQGIAQPQHFGDGTRLSIL.

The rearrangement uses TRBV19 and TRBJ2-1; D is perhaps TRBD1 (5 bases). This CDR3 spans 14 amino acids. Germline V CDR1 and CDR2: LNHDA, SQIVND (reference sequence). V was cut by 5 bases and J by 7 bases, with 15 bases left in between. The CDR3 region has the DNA TGTGCCAGTAGTCTCCTAGGGGCGAGGAATGAGCAGTTCTTC. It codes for CASSLLGARNEQFF. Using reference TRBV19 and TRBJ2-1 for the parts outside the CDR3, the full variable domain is DGGITQSPKYLFRKEGQNVTLSCEQNLNHDAMYWYRQDPGQGLRLIYYSQIVNDFQKGDIAEGYSVSREKKESFPLTVTSAQKNPTAFYLCASSLLGARNEQFFGPGTRLTVL.

For the CDR3, the DNA is TGTGCCAGCAGCTTGTTCGCTAGCCGCAATGAGCAGTTCTTC. Amino acids: CASSLFASRNEQFF. This rearrangement joins TRBV5-4 to TRBJ2-1; D is possibly TRBD2 (5 bases). This CDR3 has 14 amino acids. The V and J ends lost 1 base and 6 bases respectively, with 11 bases between them. Germline CDR1 and CDR2: SGHNT and YYREEE (reference sequence).

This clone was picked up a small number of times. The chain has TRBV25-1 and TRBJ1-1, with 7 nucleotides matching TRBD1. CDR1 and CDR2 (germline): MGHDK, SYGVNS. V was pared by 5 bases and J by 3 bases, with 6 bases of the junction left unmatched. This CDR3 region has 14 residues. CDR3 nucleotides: TGTGCCAGCAGTAACCTAACAGGGGACACTGAAGCTTTCTTT. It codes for CASSNLTGDTEAFF.

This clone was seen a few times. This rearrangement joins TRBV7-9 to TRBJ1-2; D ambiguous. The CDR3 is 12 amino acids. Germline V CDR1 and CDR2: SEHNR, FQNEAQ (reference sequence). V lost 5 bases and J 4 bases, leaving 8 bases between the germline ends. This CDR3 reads CASSKDTYGYTF. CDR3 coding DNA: TGTGCCAGCAGCAAAGACACCTATGGCTACACCTTC.

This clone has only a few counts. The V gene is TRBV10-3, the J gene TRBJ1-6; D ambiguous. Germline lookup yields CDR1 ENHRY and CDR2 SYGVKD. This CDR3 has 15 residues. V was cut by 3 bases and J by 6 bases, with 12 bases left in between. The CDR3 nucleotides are TGTGCCATCAGTGAACGGGAACAGTCTAATTCACCCCTCCACTTT. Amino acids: CAISEREQSNSPLHF.

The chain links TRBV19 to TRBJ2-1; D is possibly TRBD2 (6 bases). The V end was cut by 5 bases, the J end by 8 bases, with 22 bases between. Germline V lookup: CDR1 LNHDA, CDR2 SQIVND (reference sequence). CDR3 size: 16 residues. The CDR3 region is CASSQPYGAGFDEQFF. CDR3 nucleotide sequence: TGTGCCAGTAGTCAGCCCTACGGTGCGGGGTTCGATGAGCAGTTCTTC.

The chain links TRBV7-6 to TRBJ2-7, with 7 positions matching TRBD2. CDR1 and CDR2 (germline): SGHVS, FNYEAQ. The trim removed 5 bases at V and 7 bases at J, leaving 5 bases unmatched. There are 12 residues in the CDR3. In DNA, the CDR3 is TGTGCCAGCAGCCCCATGGGAGGGGAGCAGTACTTC. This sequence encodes CASSPMGGEQYF.

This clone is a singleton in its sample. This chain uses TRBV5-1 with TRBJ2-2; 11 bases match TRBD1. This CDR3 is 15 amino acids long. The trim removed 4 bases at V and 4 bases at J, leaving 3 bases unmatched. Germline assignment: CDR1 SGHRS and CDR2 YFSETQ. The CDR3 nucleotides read TGCGCCAGCAGCCCCGGGACAGGGGGCACCGGGGAGCTGTTTTTT. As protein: CASSPGTGGTGELFF.

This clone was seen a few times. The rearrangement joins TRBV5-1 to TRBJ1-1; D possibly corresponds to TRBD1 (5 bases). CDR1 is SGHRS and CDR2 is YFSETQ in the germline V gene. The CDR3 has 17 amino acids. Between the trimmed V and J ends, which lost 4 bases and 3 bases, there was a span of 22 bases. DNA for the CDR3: TGCGCCAGCAGCCCGGGATGGGGGGGAGCGAGAGACACTGAAGCTTTCTTT. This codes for CASSPGWGGARDTEAFF.

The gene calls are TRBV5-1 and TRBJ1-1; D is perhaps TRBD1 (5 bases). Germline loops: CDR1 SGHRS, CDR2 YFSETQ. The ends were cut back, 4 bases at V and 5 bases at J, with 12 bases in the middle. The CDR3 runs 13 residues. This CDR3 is CASSPLGVTEAFF. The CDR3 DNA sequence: TGCGCCAGCAGCCCCCTAGGGGTTACTGAAGCTTTCTTT.

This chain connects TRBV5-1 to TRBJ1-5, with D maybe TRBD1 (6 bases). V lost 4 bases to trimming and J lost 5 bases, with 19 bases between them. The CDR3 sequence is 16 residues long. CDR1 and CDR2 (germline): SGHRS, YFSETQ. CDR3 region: CASSKGHRAQHQPQHF. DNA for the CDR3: TGCGCCAGCAGCAAGGGACACCGAGCCCAACATCAGCCCCAGCATTTT. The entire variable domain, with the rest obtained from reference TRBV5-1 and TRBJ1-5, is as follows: KAGVTQTPRYLIKTRGQQVTLSCSPISGHRSVSWYQQTPGQGLQFLFEYFSETQRNKGNFPGRFSGRQFSNSRSEMNVSTLELGDSALYLCASSKGHRAQHQPQHFGDGTRLSIL.

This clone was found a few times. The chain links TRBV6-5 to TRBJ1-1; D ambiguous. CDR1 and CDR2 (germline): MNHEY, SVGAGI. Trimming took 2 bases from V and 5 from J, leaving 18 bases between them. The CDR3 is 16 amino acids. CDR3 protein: CASSYRTSGDRTEAFF. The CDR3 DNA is TGTGCCAGCAGTTACCGGACGTCCGGGGATCGAACTGAAGCTTTCTTT.

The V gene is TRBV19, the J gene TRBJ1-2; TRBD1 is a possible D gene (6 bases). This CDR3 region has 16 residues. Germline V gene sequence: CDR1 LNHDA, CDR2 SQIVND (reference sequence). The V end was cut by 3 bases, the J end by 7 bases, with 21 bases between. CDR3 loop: CASSMGGQSTISGYTF. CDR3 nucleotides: TGTGCCAGTAGTATGGGGGGGCAGAGCACGATTTCTGGCTACACCTTC.

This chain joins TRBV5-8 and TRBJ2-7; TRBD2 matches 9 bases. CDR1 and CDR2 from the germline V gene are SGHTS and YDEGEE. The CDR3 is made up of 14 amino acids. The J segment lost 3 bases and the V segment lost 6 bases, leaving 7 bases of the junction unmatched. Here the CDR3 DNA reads TGTGCCAGCAACCCTAGCGGGACCTTCTACGAGCAGTACTTC. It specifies CASNPSGTFYEQYF. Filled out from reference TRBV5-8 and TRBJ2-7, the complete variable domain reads EAGVTQSPTHLIKTRGQQATLRCSPISGHTSVYWYQQALGLGLQFLLWYDEGEERNRGNFPPRFSGRQFPNYSSELNVNALELEDSALYLCASNPSGTFYEQYFGPGTRLTVT.

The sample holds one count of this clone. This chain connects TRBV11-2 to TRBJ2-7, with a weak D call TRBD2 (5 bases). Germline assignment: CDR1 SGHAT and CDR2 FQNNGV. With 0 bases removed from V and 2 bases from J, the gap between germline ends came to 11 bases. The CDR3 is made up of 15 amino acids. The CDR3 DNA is TGTGCCAGCAGCTTAGAAGCAGCAGCGGCCTACGAGCAGTACTTC. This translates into CASSLEAAAAYEQYF. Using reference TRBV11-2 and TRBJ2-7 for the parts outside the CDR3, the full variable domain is EAGVAQSPRYKIIEKRQSVAFWCNPISGHATLYWYQQILGQGPKLLIQFQNNGVVDDSQLPKDRFSAERLKGVDSTLKIQPAKLEDSAVYLCASSLEAAAAYEQYFGPGTRLTVT.

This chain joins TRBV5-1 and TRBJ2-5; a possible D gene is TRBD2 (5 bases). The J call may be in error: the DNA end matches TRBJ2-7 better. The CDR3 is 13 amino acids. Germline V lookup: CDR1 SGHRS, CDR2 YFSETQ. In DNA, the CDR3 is TGCGCCAGCAGCTACCGGGAAACCTACGAGCAGTACTTC. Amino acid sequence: CASSYRETYEQYF.

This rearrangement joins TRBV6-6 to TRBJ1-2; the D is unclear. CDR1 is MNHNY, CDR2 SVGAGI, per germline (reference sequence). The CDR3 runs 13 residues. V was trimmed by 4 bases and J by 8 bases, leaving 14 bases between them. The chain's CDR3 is CASSSERVSGYTF. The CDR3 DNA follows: TGTGCCAGCAGTTCCGAGAGGGTAAGCGGCTACACCTTC.

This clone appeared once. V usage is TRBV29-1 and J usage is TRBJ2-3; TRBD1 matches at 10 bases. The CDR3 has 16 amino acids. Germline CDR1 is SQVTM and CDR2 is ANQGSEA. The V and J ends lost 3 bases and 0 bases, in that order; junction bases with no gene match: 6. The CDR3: CSVDDRDRGSTDTQYF. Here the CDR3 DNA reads TGCAGCGTTGACGACCGGGACAGGGGTAGCACAGATACGCAGTATTTT.

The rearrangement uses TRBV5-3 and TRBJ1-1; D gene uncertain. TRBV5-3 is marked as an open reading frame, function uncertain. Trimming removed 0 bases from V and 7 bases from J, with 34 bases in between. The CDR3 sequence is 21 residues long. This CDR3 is CARSLAPQPENPGSSAGEAFF. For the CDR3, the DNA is TGTGCCAGAAGCTTGGCGCCCCAACCCGAAAATCCGGGTTCCTCGGCGGGTGAAGCTTTCTTT.

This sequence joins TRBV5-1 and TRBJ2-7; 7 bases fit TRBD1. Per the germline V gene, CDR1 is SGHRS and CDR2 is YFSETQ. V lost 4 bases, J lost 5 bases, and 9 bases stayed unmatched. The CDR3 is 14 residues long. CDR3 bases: TGCGCCAGCAGCGCCACAGGGGATGGGGACGAGCAGTACTTC. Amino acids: CASSATGDGDEQYF.

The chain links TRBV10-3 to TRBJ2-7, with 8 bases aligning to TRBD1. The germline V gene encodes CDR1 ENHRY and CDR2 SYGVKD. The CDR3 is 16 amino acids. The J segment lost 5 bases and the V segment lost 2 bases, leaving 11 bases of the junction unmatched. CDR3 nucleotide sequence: TGTGCCATCAGTGAGGGACAGGGCCACTCTACCGACGAGCAGTACTTC. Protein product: CAISEGQGHSTDEQYF.